This T cell receptor (beta chain) was identified in a study of T-cell reconstitution after alpha-beta-depleted transplantation in children. The ends were cut back, 2 bases at V and 7 bases at J, with 12 bases in the middle. The CDR3 is made up of 15 amino acids. Germline V gene data show CDR1 as LGHDT and CDR2 as YNNKEL (reference sequence). Unique molecular identifiers were incorporated into the prepared TCRbeta library. TCRdb re-analysed the PCR reads in MiXCR, keeping a single row per CDR3 protein. The table records about 500,000 distinct CDR3 sequences, approximately 30% of them present only once. The sample holds a few counts of this clonotype.

Material: PBMCs from the stem cell graft donor, obtained from the stem cell graft. The chain is built from TRBV3-1 and TRBJ1-6, with a tentative D call TRBD1 (5 bases). The TCR comes from a human donor who donated a stem cell graft to a child with aplastic anemia. The CDR3 here is CASSQRGHRNSPLHF. The CDR3, as DNA: TGTGCCAGCAGCCAACGTGGACACCGAAATTCACCCCTCCACTTT.